This entry lists 22 T cell receptor beta chains sequenced from one sample in a study of T-cell reconstitution after alpha-beta-depleted transplantation in children (dated by TCRdb to the mid-2010s). In light of the paper, this sample's treatment or condition label describes: allogeneic hematopoietic cell transplantation with graft depleted of TCRalphabeta T cells and CD19 B cells. Libraries were prepared through PCR. The run used an Illumina HiSeq 2500. TCR libraries were prepared with molecular barcoding, using unique molecular identifiers to normalize TCRbeta repertoire quantification. The public sequencing data were trimmed at Q25 with fastp and processed into clonotypes with MiXCR by TCRdb, which kept only in-frame beta chains. Rows with a matching CDR3 protein are joined into one entry that keeps the most common DNA and genes. The sample profile shows a few hundred thousand distinct CDR3 sequences; roughly a quarter of them were found once. About a third of the sample goes to the ten largest clones.

The material sequenced was PBMCs, taken before TCRalphabeta/CD19-depleted stem cell transplant. Receptors were obtained from a boy less than two years old with Wiskott-Aldrich syndrome, due to receive a stem cell transplant.

This clonotype has a handful of counts. The chain combines TRBV5-1 with TRBJ1-6, with D tentatively TRBD1 (6 bases). The CDR3 has 16 residues. The germline CDR1 and CDR2 sequences are SGHRS and YFSETQ. V lost 4 bases and J lost 10, with 21 bases in between. The CDR3 nucleotides are TGCGCCAGCAGCAAGACCAGGGGCGCCGGGGAGTCACCCCTCCACTTT. Amino acids: CASSKTRGAGESPLHF.

The chain couples TRBV10-3 to TRBJ2-1; 14 nucleotides agree with TRBD2. CDR1 and CDR2 (germline): ENHRY, SYGVKD. There are 17 residues in the CDR3. Germline trimming cut 6 bases from V and 7 bases from J; bases unmatched to any gene: 11. CDR3 nucleotide sequence: TGTGCCATCAGCCGTGGTGGGACTAGCGGGAGTGGTAATGAGCAGTTCTTC. It specifies CAISRGGTSGSGNEQFF.

The V gene is TRBV5-1, the J gene TRBJ2-3; no reliable D call. Germline V lookup: CDR1 SGHRS, CDR2 YFSETQ. V lost 4 bases to trimming and J lost 4 bases, with 16 bases between them. The length of the CDR3 is 15 residues. The CDR3 DNA reads as TGCGCCAGCAGCCCTGAGGCCAGGTCCGCAGATACGCAGTATTTT. Encoded protein: CASSPEARSADTQYF.

The chain has TRBV7-3 and TRBJ1-4; 11 bases are a match to TRBD1. Germline values: CDR1 SGHTA, CDR2 FQGTGA. The CDR3 contains 20 residues. The junction had 22 bases not matched to a gene; V was cut back by 5 bases and J by 8 bases. The CDR3, as DNA: TGTGCCAGCAGCCCCCAGGACAGGGGGCGAGGGCATTTTGAGGAGGAAAAACTGTTTTTT. The encoded protein is CASSPQDRGRGHFEEEKLFF.

This clonotype was recorded a few times. The chain links TRBV5-1 to TRBJ2-5; possibly TRBD1 or TRBD2 for D (5 bases each). CDR3 length equals 12 residues. The V gene's germline CDR1 is SGHRS and CDR2 YFSETQ. V shed 4 bases and J shed 5 bases, with 9 bases lying between them. Written as DNA, the CDR3 is TGCGCCAGCAGCATATGGGGGGAGACCCAGTACTTC. It specifies CASSIWGETQYF.

This clonotype was detected only a few times. V gene TRBV7-2 combines with J gene TRBJ1-1, with D possibly matching TRBD1 (5 bases). The germline CDR1 and CDR2 sequences are SGHTA and FQGNSA. Trimming took off 2 bases at V and 2 bases at J, with 15 bases between the two ends. The CDR3 consists of 16 residues. CDR3 DNA sequence: TGTGCCAGCAGCTTAAAACAGGCGGGTTTAAACACTGAAGCTTTCTTT. As protein: CASSLKQAGLNTEAFF.

This clonotype was picked up a small number of times. The rearrangement uses TRBV12-3 or TRBV12-4 and TRBJ2-1, with TRBD2 matching 10 bases. This CDR3 spans 16 amino acids. V lost 5 bases to trimming and J lost 6 bases; unmatched junction nucleotides: 10. CDR3 bases: TGTGCCAGCAGTCCTCAAAGCGGGAGGGCCGGCAATGAGCAGTTCTTC. This translates into CASSPQSGRAGNEQFF.

The gene calls are TRBV7-2 and TRBJ1-5, with 7 bases lining up with TRBD1. V dropped 5 bases and J dropped 3; count of bases not matched to a gene: 7. The CDR3 runs to 15 residues. In germline, CDR1 is SGHTA, CDR2 FQGNSA. The CDR3 reads CASSRGGTDNQPQHF. The CDR3 bases are TGTGCCAGCAGCAGAGGGGGGACAGACAATCAGCCCCAGCATTTT.

This clonotype was picked up one time. In this CDR3 the conserved last residue, phenylalanine or tryptophan, is missing, so a read error is likely. The V call is TRBV27, the J call TRBJ1-5; no reliable D call. V was cut by 2 bases and J by 3 bases, with 8 bases left in between. The CDR3 covers 14 residues. The germline gives CDR1 MNHEY, CDR2 SMNVEV (reference sequence). CDR3 coding DNA: TGTGCCAGCAGTTTAGGAGGACTCAATCAGCCCCAGCATTTG. Its protein is CASSLGGLNQPQHL.

The J gene is TRBJ2-6, the V gene TRBV6-5; D call uncertain. V dropped 2 bases and J dropped 0 bases, with 11 bases sitting between them. The CDR3 is 17 amino acids. Per germline, CDR1 MNHEY and CDR2 SVGAGI. The DNA of the CDR3 is TGTGCCAGCAGTTACGTAGTGGGATCCTCTGGGGCCAACGTCCTGACTTTC. Translation: CASSYVVGSSGANVLTF.

This chain joins TRBV5-1 and TRBJ2-2; D might be TRBD1 (6 bases). V lost 2 bases and J lost 1, with 9 bases in between. The CDR3 loop spans 15 amino acids. The germline V gene encodes CDR1 SGHRS and CDR2 YFSETQ. As DNA, the CDR3 is TGCGCCAGCAGCTTCAGGGGTGAGAACACCGGGGAGCTGTTTTTT. Translated, it gives CASSFRGENTGELFF. Full variable domain (missing parts from reference TRBV5-1 and TRBJ2-2): KAGVTQTPRYLIKTRGQQVTLSCSPISGHRSVSWYQQTPGQGLQFLFEYFSETQRNKGNFPGRFSGRQFSNSRSEMNVSTLELGDSALYLCASSFRGENTGELFFGEGSRLTVL.

In its sample, this clonotype was seen a few times. The chain couples TRBV5-6 to TRBJ2-5; 11 positions match TRBD1. The CDR3 runs to 15 residues. The V gene's germline CDR1 is SGHDT and CDR2 YYEEEE. V lost 5 bases and J lost 4; bases outside the gene matches: 7. In DNA, the CDR3 is TGTGCCAGCAGGGACGGACAGGGGGCTAGAGAGACCCAGTACTTC. Its protein product is CASRDGQGARETQYF. Supplemented by reference TRBV5-6 and TRBJ2-5, the full variable domain reads DAGVTQSPTHLIKTRGQQVTLRCSPKSGHDTVSWYQQALGQGPQFIFQYYEEEERQRGNFPDRFSGHQFPNYSSELNVNALLLGDSALYLCASRDGQGARETQYFGPGTRLLVL.

The chain combines TRBV5-1 with TRBJ1-1; 9 bases fit TRBD1. The germline gives CDR1 SGHRS, CDR2 YFSETQ. Losses at the gene ends were 4 bases for V and 7 bases for J; bases not matched to a gene: 11. This CDR3 has 15 amino acids. The CDR3 bases are TGCGCCAGCAGCATAGCCGGGACAGGGTTTTGTGAAGCTTTCTTT. It encodes CASSIAGTGFCEAFF.

V usage is TRBV10-3 and J usage is TRBJ2-2; TRBD1 agrees at 9 bases. Germline assignment: CDR1 ENHRY and CDR2 SYGVKD. Trimming removed 8 bases from V and 7 bases from J; junction bases left unmatched: 5. The CDR3 spans 13 residues. The CDR3 region has the DNA TGTGCCATCGAAGACAGGGGGGTCGGGGAGCTGTTTTTT. It specifies CAIEDRGVGELFF.

This chain links TRBV7-9 with TRBJ2-1; 11 nucleotides line up with TRBD1. The germline V gene has CDR1 SEHNR and CDR2 FQNEAQ (reference sequence). This CDR3 has 16 amino acids. V trimming: 5 bases; J trimming: 5 bases; junction bases outside the gene matches: 8. The CDR3 nucleotides read TGTGCCAGCAGCCCCCCGGACAGGGGGCTTAACAATGAGCAGTTCTTC. It encodes CASSPPDRGLNNEQFF. Supplemented by reference TRBV7-9 and TRBJ2-1, the full variable domain reads DTGVSQNPRHKITKRGQNVTFRCDPISEHNRLYWYRQTLGQGPEFLTYFQNEAQLEKSRLLSDRFSAERPKGSFSTLEIQRTEQGDSAMYLCASSPPDRGLNNEQFFGPGTRLTVL.

The chain is built from TRBV27 and TRBJ1-3; TRBD1 is a possible D gene (5 bases). This CDR3 contains 17 residues. V lost 3 bases and J lost 4, with 19 bases in between. Germline CDR1 and CDR2: MNHEY and SMNVEV (reference sequence). The CDR3 reads CASSFSSHLGVGNTIYF. The CDR3 bases are TGTGCCAGCAGTTTCTCCTCTCACCTAGGGGTAGGAAACACCATATATTTT.

This clonotype has only a few counts. The V gene is TRBV5-1, the J gene TRBJ2-7; TRBD2 is a possible D gene (7 bases). V was shortened by 5 bases and J by 5 bases, with 14 bases between the two germline ends. CDR3 length equals 13 residues. Germline-derived CDR1 and CDR2 are SGHRS and YFSETQ. This CDR3 is CASSGGGSHEQYF. The CDR3 DNA reads as TGCGCCAGCAGTGGGGGCGGGAGCCACGAGCAGTACTTC.

The J gene is TRBJ2-7, the V gene TRBV15; 13 bases agree with TRBD2. Losses at the gene ends were 3 bases for V and 3 bases for J; bases not matched to a gene: 2. The CDR3 runs to 15 residues. Germline CDR1 reads LNHNV; CDR2 reads YYDKDF (reference sequence). CDR3 loop: CATSRGTSGNYEQYF. CDR3 sequence (DNA): TGTGCCACCAGCAGGGGGACTAGCGGGAACTACGAGCAGTACTTC.

The CDR3 loop is CSASGLAHEQYF. The CDR3 DNA follows: TGCAGTGCTAGTGGACTAGCCCACGAGCAGTACTTC. The chain links TRBV20-1 to TRBJ2-7; the match to TRBD2 covers 8 bases. The CDR3 spans 12 residues. Looked up from germline, CDR1 is DFQATT and CDR2 is SNEGSKA (reference sequence). V gave up 3 bases and J gave up 5 bases; unmatched junction bases: 3.

The DNA of the CDR3 is TGCGCCAGCAGCCATGGCTCACTATCTGGACTAGCGGGGAGTGGAGAGACCCAGTACTTC. Translated: CASSHGSLSGLAGSGETQYF. This chain connects TRBV4-1 to TRBJ2-5; 12 nucleotides match TRBD2. From germline, CDR1 is MGHRA and CDR2 YSYEKL. Losses at the gene ends were 3 bases for V and 4 bases for J; bases not matched to a gene: 18. This CDR3 spans 20 amino acids.

The V and J genes are TRBV18 and TRBJ2-1; 7 bases agree with TRBD2. Unmatched junction bases numbered 4, after V lost 1 base and J lost 4 bases. The germline V gene has CDR1 KGHSH and CDR2 LQKENI. This CDR3 is 15 amino acids long. The CDR3 reads CASSPRREGYNEQFF. DNA of the CDR3: TGTGCCAGCTCACCACGGAGGGAGGGATACAATGAGCAGTTCTTC.

V and J are TRBV5-5 and TRBJ1-2; 7 bases are shared with TRBD1. V shed 4 bases, J shed 8 bases, and the junction held 11 bases outside the gene matches. The CDR3 contains 14 residues. Germline lookup yields CDR1 SGHKS and CDR2 YYEKEE (reference sequence). The chain's CDR3 is CASSGHTGEGGYTF. The CDR3 region has the DNA TGTGCCAGCAGCGGACATACAGGGGAGGGAGGCTACACCTTC.